Presented here are 27 T cell receptor beta chains from one specimen sequenced in a study of OX40 agonist ivuxolimab in advanced cancers. TCRdb's table, derived via immunoSEQ multiplex PCR, lists solely in-frame clones and lacks some. The sample has roughly 91,000 clones, about 96% seen once. The material was CD4+ or CD8+ T cells sorted from blood, obtained in a trial of the OX40 agonist ivuxolimab. The receptor source for this set is an adult with an advanced solid tumor such as melanoma, head and neck, liver or kidney cancer.

In its sample, this clone was seen once. The chain uses TRBV18 and TRBJ2-7, with 12 bases aligning to TRBD2. J was trimmed by 6 bases and V by 6 bases; bases with no gene match: 6. The germline CDR1 and CDR2 sequences are KGHSH and LQKENI. The CDR3 length is 14 residues. The CDR3 DNA follows: TGTGCCAGCTCCCGACTAGCGGGAGATGGCGAGCAGTACTTC. Translated: CASSRLAGDGEQYF. Filled out from reference TRBV18 and TRBJ2-7, the complete variable domain reads NAGVMQNPRHLVRRRGQEARLRCSPMKGHSHVYWYRQLPEEGLKFMVYLQKENIIDESGMPKERFSAEFPKEGPSILRIQQVVRGDSAAYFCASSRLAGDGEQYFGPGTRLTVT.

CDR3 sequence (DNA): TGTGCCAGCAGCTTAGGACAGAACTACGAGCAGTACTTC. Translated, it gives CASSLGQNYEQYF. The J gene is TRBJ2-7, the V gene TRBV7-3, with a tentative D call TRBD1 (6 bases). Trimming cost V 2 bases and J 3 bases, with 8 bases left between them. This CDR3 comprises 13 residues. The germline V gene has CDR1 SGHTA and CDR2 FQGTGA.

The chain recombines TRBV19 with TRBJ2-1; the D gene is possibly TRBD2 (6 bases). The V end was cut by 6 bases, the J end by 4 bases, with 10 bases between. Germline loops: CDR1 LNHDA, CDR2 SQIVND (reference sequence). This CDR3 region has 13 residues. CDR3 amino acids: CASSWGLYNEQFF. The CDR3, as DNA: TGTGCCAGTAGCTGGGGACTTTACAATGAGCAGTTCTTC.

The V call is TRBV7-2, the J call TRBJ1-4; 7 bases agree with TRBD1. The CDR3 runs 16 residues. The J segment lost 0 bases and the V segment lost 6 bases, leaving 7 bases of the junction unmatched. Germline V gives CDR1 SGHTA, CDR2 FQGNSA. This CDR3 is CASSSDGTATNEKLFF. The CDR3 DNA reads as TGTGCCAGCAGTTCCGACGGGACAGCAACTAATGAAAAACTGTTTTTT. Looking up the rest from reference TRBV7-2 and TRBJ1-4 gives the full variable domain: GAGVSQSPSNKVTEKGKDVELRCDPISGHTALYWYRQSLGQGLEFLIYFQGNSAPDKSGLPSDRFSAERTGGSVSTLTIQRTQQEDSAVYLCASSSDGTATNEKLFFGSGTQLSVL.

The V and J genes are TRBV4-1 and TRBJ2-5; D gene unclear. CDR3 size: 13 residues. Trimming cost V 1 base and J 5 bases, with 8 bases left between them. Germline CDR1 and CDR2: MGHRA and YSYEKL. This CDR3 reads CASSQVGGETQYF. The DNA of the CDR3 is TGCGCCAGCAGCCAAGTAGGCGGCGAGACCCAGTACTTC.

A single count supports this clone. The genes are TRBV9 and TRBJ1-6, with a tentative D call TRBD1 (6 bases). Germline CDR1 reads SGDLS; CDR2 reads YYNGEE. V was trimmed by 2 bases and J by 5 bases, leaving 11 bases between them. The CDR3 covers 15 residues. The CDR3 sequence is CASSVQGGNNSPLHF. DNA for the CDR3: TGTGCCAGCAGCGTCCAAGGGGGGAATAATTCACCCCTCCACTTT. The whole variable domain, remainder taken from reference TRBV9 and TRBJ1-6, is DSGVTQTPKHLITATGQRVTLRCSPRSGDLSVYWYQQSLDQGLQFLIQYYNGEERAKGNILERFSAQQFPDLHSELNLSSLELGDSALYFCASSVQGGNNSPLHFGNGTRLTVT.

The V and J genes are TRBV9 and TRBJ1-5; tentative D call: TRBD1 (5 bases). Germline V gene lookup returns CDR1 SGDLS and CDR2 YYNGEE. The CDR3 is 15 residues long. The V gene lost 0 bases and the J gene lost 1 base, with 8 bases spanning the gap. Written as DNA, the CDR3 is TGTGCCAGCAGCGTAGACGGGACCAGCAATCAGCCCCAGCATTTT. It yields the protein CASSVDGTSNQPQHF.

The V and J genes are TRBV11-2 and TRBJ2-1, with 9 bases identical to TRBD2. CDR3 length equals 17 residues. Unmatched junction bases numbered 8, after V lost 1 base and J lost 4 bases. CDR1 and CDR2 (germline): SGHAT, FQNNGV. CDR3 DNA sequence: TGTGCCAGCAGCTTAGCGGCGGGAGGGAGACCTTACAATGAGCAGTTCTTC. The encoded protein is CASSLAAGGRPYNEQFF.

A single count supports this clone. The chain employs TRBV7-8 and TRBJ2-1, with 14 bases fitting TRBD2. This CDR3 region has 15 residues. CDR1 and CDR2 (germline): SGHVS, FQNEAQ. Trimming cost V 5 bases and J 7 bases; bases outside gene matches: 4. The chain's CDR3 is CASSPGTSGSNEQFF. The CDR3 DNA reads TGTGCCAGCAGCCCCGGGACTAGCGGGAGTAATGAGCAGTTCTTC.

J is TRBJ2-5 and V is TRBV27; no clear D. This CDR3 region has 14 residues. From germline, CDR1 is MNHEY and CDR2 SMNVEV (reference sequence). Trimming took off 2 bases at V and 5 bases at J, with 12 bases between the two ends. The CDR3: CASSLVGAWETQYF. As DNA, the CDR3 is TGTGCCAGCAGTTTAGTGGGTGCGTGGGAGACCCAGTACTTC.

The V gene is TRBV10-3, the J gene TRBJ1-1, with TRBD1 matching 8 bases. The germline gives CDR1 ENHRY, CDR2 SYGVKD. The trim removed 8 bases at V and 5 bases at J, leaving 16 bases unmatched. The CDR3 length is 16 residues. The CDR3 spells CAISNPAGGRETEAFF. The CDR3 nucleotides read TGTGCCATCTCAAACCCAGCAGGGGGCCGTGAAACTGAAGCTTTCTTT.

This rearrangement joins TRBV7-8 to TRBJ2-7; 7 positions agree with TRBD1. This CDR3 region has 12 residues. V gave up 5 bases and J gave up 4 bases; unmatched junction bases: 2. The germline gives CDR1 SGHVS, CDR2 FQNEAQ. For the CDR3, the DNA is TGTGCCAGCAGCGACAGGGCGTACGAGCAGTACTTC. Its translation: CASSDRAYEQYF.

This rearrangement joins TRBV6-5 to TRBJ1-2; 9 nucleotides align to TRBD1. The CDR3 loop spans 15 amino acids. V shed 6 bases, J shed 3 bases, and the junction held 8 bases outside the gene matches. In germline, CDR1 is MNHEY, CDR2 SVGAGI. The CDR3 region is CASSPGQGLYYGYTF. CDR3 DNA: TGTGCCAGCAGCCCGGGACAGGGACTATACTATGGCTACACCTTC.

V usage is TRBV27 and J usage is TRBJ2-1; weak D call: TRBD1 (6 bases). From germline, CDR1 is MNHEY and CDR2 SMNVEV (reference sequence). The CDR3 contains 14 residues. V dropped 5 bases and J dropped 6 bases, with 14 bases sitting between them. CDR3 sequence: CASSLRSGANEQFF. The DNA for the CDR3 is TGTGCCAGCAGTCTACGGTCAGGGGCCAATGAGCAGTTCTTC.

CDR3 protein: CASSESRAGELFF. Here the CDR3 DNA reads TGTGCCAGCAGTGAATCAAGGGCCGGGGAGCTGTTTTTT. This rearrangement joins TRBV25-1 to TRBJ2-2; D unclear. There are 13 residues in the CDR3. The V end lost 1 base, the J end lost 6 bases, and 6 bases lay between the germline ends. Germline CDR1 MGHDK, CDR2 SYGVNS.

The J gene is TRBJ1-1, the V gene TRBV7-9; D is possibly TRBD1 (5 bases). There are 12 residues in the CDR3. Trimming stripped 1 base from V and 7 bases from J, with 7 bases between. Germline loops: CDR1 SEHNR, CDR2 FQNEAQ (reference sequence). CDR3 region: CASSLGDLEAFF. CDR3 bases: TGTGCCAGCAGCTTAGGGGACCTTGAAGCTTTCTTT.

J is TRBJ2-1 and V is TRBV5-4, with D unresolved. Germline CDR1 SGHNT, CDR2 YYREEE (reference sequence). V was clipped by 5 bases and J by 2 bases, with 5 bases between them. The CDR3 spans 12 residues. CDR3 amino acids: CASSVAYNEQFF. CDR3 bases: TGTGCCAGCAGTGTCGCCTACAATGAGCAGTTCTTC. Complete variable domain (other parts from reference TRBV5-4 and TRBJ2-1): ETGVTQSPTHLIKTRGQQVTLRCSSQSGHNTVSWYQQALGQGPQFIFQYYREEENGRGNFPPRFSGLQFPNYSSELNVNALELDDSALYLCASSVAYNEQFFGPGTRLTVL.

The CDR3 DNA sequence: TGTGCCAGCAGTTACCGACAGGGGGCGCAGGGTACTGAAGCTTTCTTT. Protein product: CASSYRQGAQGTEAFF. V gene TRBV6-6 combines with J gene TRBJ1-1, with 10 nucleotides matching TRBD1. The germline V gene has CDR1 MNHNY and CDR2 SVGAGI (reference sequence). The CDR3 totals 16 residues. The V gene end was trimmed by 2 bases and the J gene end by 5 bases; junction bases not matched to a gene: 8.

J is TRBJ2-5 and V is TRBV27, with a possible D match to TRBD1 (5 bases). The length of the CDR3 is 14 residues. Per germline, CDR1 MNHEY and CDR2 SMNVEV (reference sequence). The V and J ends lost 2 bases and 5 bases respectively, with 12 bases between them. The chain's CDR3 is CASSLAGPGETQYF. The CDR3 nucleotides are TGTGCCAGCAGTTTAGCAGGGCCGGGCGAGACCCAGTACTTC.

The chain employs TRBV14 and TRBJ1-1; D gene uncertain. The V and J ends lost 1 base and 3 bases respectively, with 9 bases between them. CDR1 SGHDN and CDR2 FVKESK come from the germline V gene. CDR3 length: 14 residues. CDR3 amino acids: CASSQVHEYTEAFF. The CDR3 DNA is TGTGCCAGCAGCCAAGTGCACGAGTACACTGAAGCTTTCTTT.

This clone appeared a few times. The chain is built from TRBV11-3 and TRBJ2-1; 7 nucleotides line up with TRBD1. V lost 5 bases to trimming and J lost 5 bases; unmatched junction nucleotides: 0. CDR1 and CDR2 (germline): SGHNT, YENEEA. The length of the CDR3 is 12 residues. CDR3 DNA sequence: TGTGCCAGCAGCCAGGGGGACAATGAGCAGTTCTTC. It codes for CASSQGDNEQFF.

The chain joins TRBV28 to TRBJ1-2; 8 nucleotides line up with TRBD1. The germline gives CDR1 MDHEN, CDR2 SYDVKM. The trim removed 3 bases at V and 2 bases at J, leaving 2 bases unmatched. This CDR3 is built from 14 residues. The DNA of the CDR3 is TGTGCCAGCAGTTTCGGGACAGGAAACTATGGCTACACCTTC. This encodes CASSFGTGNYGYTF.

This clone was detected once. V usage is TRBV28 and J usage is TRBJ2-4, with 7 bases matching TRBD2. The CDR3 sequence is 21 residues long. Per germline, CDR1 MDHEN and CDR2 SYDVKM. V trimming: 2 bases; J trimming: 8 bases; junction bases outside the gene matches: 27. DNA for the CDR3: TGTGCCAGCAGTTTACGTTTTGGGCAGCGGGATAGGGAGGGGAAGGTATACATTCAGTACTTC. Its protein product is CASSLRFGQRDREGKVYIQYF.

The V and J genes are TRBV19 and TRBJ2-5; the D gene is possibly TRBD1 (6 bases). This CDR3 spans 14 amino acids. The V end was cut by 3 bases, the J end by 2 bases, with 10 bases between. Germline CDR1 LNHDA, CDR2 SQIVND (reference sequence). CDR3 protein: CASSIPDSQETQYF. CDR3 bases: TGTGCCAGTAGTATCCCGGACAGTCAAGAGACCCAGTACTTC.

This clone showed up just once. This chain joins TRBV19 and TRBJ2-3; D unclear. Germline CDR1 LNHDA, CDR2 SQIVND (reference sequence). V was pared by 4 bases and J by 3 bases, with 17 bases between. The CDR3 is 16 amino acids. The CDR3 reads CASSTVVVVETDTQYF. Here the CDR3 DNA reads TGTGCCAGTAGTACCGTCGTGGTCGTCGAAACAGATACGCAGTATTTT.

This clone has a single count. This rearrangement joins TRBV7-8 to TRBJ1-6, with 9 bases that match TRBD1. This CDR3 is built from 16 residues. The germline gives CDR1 SGHVS, CDR2 FQNEAQ. The junction had 14 bases not matched to a gene; V was cut back by 4 bases and J by 13 bases. The DNA of the CDR3 is TGTGCCAGCAGCTCTGGACAGGGGATGGGTCTTTTGCCCCTCCACTTT. Its translation is CASSSGQGMGLLPLHF.

The V and J genes are TRBV7-2 and TRBJ2-3; 7 bases agree with TRBD2. The CDR3 runs to 16 residues. With V trimmed by 1 base and J by 6 bases, 10 bases remained unmatched. Germline V CDR1 and CDR2: SGHTA, FQGNSA. Here the CDR3 reads CASSLGLYSGLDTQYF. The CDR3 bases are TGTGCCAGCAGCTTAGGACTCTATAGCGGGCTGGATACGCAGTATTTT.